These 21 T cell receptor beta chains came from one sample sequenced in a study of blood T cell repertoires in COVID-19. The data were produced by immunoSEQ multiplex PCR, yet TCRdb's version contains in-frame clones alone and is incomplete. The sample contains 95,000 to 150,000 clones, just over 85% of which appear only once. Sequencing was carried out using peripheral blood. The origin of the receptors is a woman aged 50 to 60 with active or convalescent COVID-19.

This rearrangement joins TRBV9 to TRBJ1-1; possible D gene TRBD1, 5 bases. Germline V gene lookup returns CDR1 SGDLS and CDR2 YYNGEE. CDR3 length: 14 amino acids. Deletions cut 0 bases from V and 5 bases from J, with 11 bases between. CDR3 coding DNA: TGTGCCAGCAGCGTAGAGCCAGGGAAAACTGAAGCTTTCTTT. It encodes CASSVEPGKTEAFF.

J is TRBJ2-7 and V is TRBV28; tentative D call: TRBD1 (5 bases). The germline V gene has CDR1 MDHEN and CDR2 SYDVKM. V lost 2 bases and J 0 bases, leaving 11 bases between the germline ends. The CDR3 sequence is 15 residues long. CDR3 in amino acids: CASSLPGLSSYEQYF. The CDR3 bases are TGTGCCAGCAGTTTACCAGGGCTGAGCTCCTACGAGCAGTACTTC.

The rearrangement links TRBV27 to TRBJ1-2; TRBD1 agrees at 7 bases. The CDR3 is 16 amino acids. V shed 6 bases, J shed 0 bases, and the junction held 10 bases outside the gene matches. CDR1 MNHEY and CDR2 SMNVEV come from the germline V gene (reference sequence). This chain's CDR3 is CASRILTGTTNYGYTF. The CDR3 nucleotides read TGTGCCAGCAGGATTCTGACAGGGACGACTAACTATGGCTACACCTTC.

This clone was detected once. The CDR3 sequence: CASSLVGGSGTEAFF. The CDR3 region has the DNA TGTGCCAGCAGCTTGGTGGGGGGGAGTGGAACTGAAGCTTTCTTT. The chain uses TRBV5-6 and TRBJ1-1; D possibly corresponds to TRBD1 (5 bases). Germline CDR1 is SGHDT and CDR2 is YYEEEE. The CDR3 sequence is 15 residues long. V gave up 0 bases and J gave up 5 bases, with 14 bases separating them.

The chain couples TRBV5-6 to TRBJ1-2; 7 nucleotides line up with TRBD1. J lost 8 bases, V lost 2 bases, and 12 bases had no gene match. Germline loops: CDR1 SGHDT, CDR2 YYEEEE. The CDR3 runs 15 residues. This chain's CDR3 is CASSFLGQAAQGYTF. The CDR3 bases are TGTGCCAGCAGCTTCCTAGGACAGGCCGCCCAGGGCTACACCTTC.

CDR3 nucleotide sequence: TGTGCCAGCAGTGAAGGGGGCAGCGGGAGAGGGAATACGCAGTATTTT. It encodes CASSEGGSGRGNTQYF. The chain joins TRBV2 to TRBJ2-3; 8 bases align to TRBD2. Germline V CDR1 and CDR2: SNHLY, FYNNEI. This CDR3 is 16 amino acids long. After removal of 1 base from V and 7 bases from J, the junction contained 10 bases not matched to a gene.

This chain uses TRBV6-6 with TRBJ1-5, with a possible D match to TRBD1 (5 bases). Germline loops: CDR1 MNHNY, CDR2 SVGAGI (reference sequence). V was trimmed by 11 bases and J by 1 base, leaving 9 bases between them. The CDR3 has 12 amino acids. CDR3 DNA: TGTGCCGCGCGGGACAGCAATCAGCCCCAGCATTTT. It yields the protein CAARDSNQPQHF.

The chain joins TRBV9 to TRBJ2-7; 8 bases map to TRBD1. CDR1 SGDLS and CDR2 YYNGEE come from the germline V gene. The V segment lost 4 bases and the J segment 4 bases; nucleotides outside the gene matches: 10. CDR3 length equals 15 residues. The CDR3 sequence: CASSRAQGAIYEQYF. The DNA of the CDR3 is TGTGCCAGCAGCCGAGCCCAGGGGGCGATATACGAGCAGTACTTC.

J is TRBJ2-7 and V is TRBV5-1, with a weak D call TRBD2 (6 bases). Germline V gives CDR1 SGHRS, CDR2 YFSETQ. With 4 bases removed from V and 2 bases from J, the gap between germline ends came to 19 bases. The CDR3 is 16 amino acids. The CDR3 sequence: CASSRSLGTGAYEQYF. The CDR3 DNA follows: TGCGCCAGCAGCCGGTCGCTAGGAACGGGGGCCTACGAGCAGTACTTC.

The chain has TRBV3-1 (or the pseudogene TRBV3-2) and TRBJ2-7, with 7 bases matching TRBD2. Germline CDR1 reads LGHDT; CDR2 reads YNNKEL (reference sequence). This CDR3 contains 16 residues. Germline trimming cut 8 bases from V and 5 bases from J; bases unmatched to any gene: 18. The CDR3, as DNA: TGTGCCAGCCAAGCTCCCTTCCGCGGGGGTGTCCACGAGCAGTACTTC. This encodes CASQAPFRGGVHEQYF.

The chain links TRBV18 to TRBJ2-6, with D perhaps matching TRBD1 (5 bases). The CDR3 has 16 amino acids. Trimming pared 4 bases from V and 0 bases from J, leaving 10 bases between. Germline CDR1 reads KGHSH; CDR2 reads LQKENI. Written as DNA, the CDR3 is TGTGCCAGCTCACAGGACATTCACTCTGGGGCCAACGTCCTGACTTTC. Protein product: CASSQDIHSGANVLTF.

The chain employs TRBV7-9 and TRBJ1-4; no clear D gene. Trimming removed 5 bases at V and 8 bases at J, with 9 bases between. The CDR3 has 12 residues. CDR1 is SEHNR, CDR2 FQNEAQ, per germline (reference sequence). The CDR3 DNA is TGTGCCAGCAGCATTAGGGAGGAAAAACTGTTTTTT. This encodes CASSIREEKLFF.

The V and J genes are TRBV18 and TRBJ1-2, with 7 bases fitting TRBD1. The ends lost 4 bases at V and 2 bases at J; junction bases unmatched: 10. This CDR3 has 16 residues. Germline V gene lookup returns CDR1 KGHSH and CDR2 LQKENI. The CDR3 DNA reads as TGTGCCAGCTCACTCCAAACAGGGGAAGGGAACTATGGCTACACCTTC. It codes for CASSLQTGEGNYGYTF.

The chain combines TRBV3-1 (or the pseudogene TRBV3-2) with TRBJ2-1; TRBD2 aligns across 11 bases. The CDR3 runs to 18 residues. With 7 bases clipped from V and 0 bases from J, the junction kept 11 bases outside the gene matches. Looked up from germline, CDR1 is LGHDT and CDR2 is YNNKEL (reference sequence). CDR3 in DNA: TGTGCCAGCACCACAGGACTAGCGGGTCCCAGCTCCTACAATGAGCAGTTCTTC. This encodes CASTTGLAGPSSYNEQFF.

The count of this clone is one. The chain carries TRBV18 and TRBJ1-6; 7 positions match TRBD1. CDR1 and CDR2 (germline): KGHSH, LQKENI. The CDR3 has 17 residues. J was trimmed by 5 bases and V by 6 bases; bases with no gene match: 13. The CDR3 spells CASSPGWQGVNNSPLHF. The DNA for the CDR3 is TGTGCCAGCTCCCCGGGGTGGCAGGGGGTAAATAATTCACCCCTCCACTTT.

This chain uses TRBV12-3 or TRBV12-4 with TRBJ1-2; TRBD1 matches 8 bases. Trimming cost V 5 bases and J 8 bases; bases outside gene matches: 4. The CDR3 is made up of 12 amino acids. The CDR3 reads CASSQGAGGYTF. The DNA of the CDR3 is TGTGCCAGCAGTCAGGGGGCGGGCGGCTACACCTTC.

This sequence joins TRBV6-1 and TRBJ2-3; TRBD2 is a possible D gene (6 bases). Trimming stripped 1 base from V and 1 base from J, with 9 bases between. Germline CDR1 and CDR2: MNHNS and SASEGT. The CDR3 contains 15 residues. The CDR3 DNA reads as TGTGCCAGCAGTGAAGGGTTAGCGGGCACAGATACGCAGTATTTT. Translation: CASSEGLAGTDTQYF.

The rearrangement uses TRBV4-3 and TRBJ2-1; no firm D call. V dropped 4 bases and J dropped 0 bases, with 13 bases sitting between them. Germline-derived CDR1 and CDR2 are LGHNA and YSLEER. The CDR3 runs to 16 residues. CDR3 DNA sequence: TGCGCCAGCAGCCTCCCCCCGAACAGCTCCTACAATGAGCAGTTCTTC. Translating gives CASSLPPNSSYNEQFF.

The rearrangement joins TRBV27 to TRBJ2-1, with D unresolved. The CDR3 is 13 residues long. Per the germline V gene, CDR1 is MNHEY and CDR2 is SMNVEV (reference sequence). The ends were cut back, 3 bases at V and 4 bases at J, with 7 bases in the middle. The CDR3: CASSLSRYNEQFF. The DNA of the CDR3 is TGTGCCAGCAGTTTGTCCCGGTACAATGAGCAGTTCTTC.

The chain joins TRBV6-5 to TRBJ2-5, with D possibly matching TRBD1 (5 bases). The V end lost 0 bases, the J end lost 5 bases, and 13 bases lay between the germline ends. There are 15 residues in the CDR3. The V gene's germline CDR1 is MNHEY and CDR2 SVGAGI. The CDR3 nucleotides are TGTGCCAGCAGTTACTCAGGCAGGGTGGGGGAGACCCAGTACTTC. Protein sequence: CASSYSGRVGETQYF.

J is TRBJ1-1 and V is TRBV11-3; D gene uncertain. V lost 0 bases to trimming and J lost 6 bases, with 8 bases between them. This CDR3 has 13 amino acids. Germline V gene sequence: CDR1 SGHNT, CDR2 YENEEA. The CDR3: CASSLDWAAEAFF. Here the CDR3 DNA reads TGTGCCAGCAGCTTAGATTGGGCTGCTGAAGCTTTCTTT.